These 31 T cell receptor beta chains originate from one sample sequenced in a study of T cell changes during pregnancy in multiple sclerosis. The table came from immunoSEQ multiplex PCR; TCRdb's copy has only in-frame clones and leaves some out. This sample has some 60,000 clones, with nearly 95% found just once. The source was peripheral blood, collected in the first trimester of pregnancy. These receptors all stem from a female donor with multiple sclerosis, enrolled in a pregnancy study.

This clone was observed a single time. CDR3 nucleotide sequence: TGTGCCAGCAGCTGGACAGGGGGTTTAGAGACCCAGTACTTC. Residues: CASSWTGGLETQYF. The chain employs TRBV13 and TRBJ2-5; 10 bases align to TRBD1. Germline-derived CDR1 and CDR2 are PRHDT and FYEKMQ (reference sequence). V gave up 4 bases and J gave up 4 bases; unmatched junction bases: 3. CDR3 length: 14 residues.

J is TRBJ1-2 and V is TRBV6-5; tentative D call: TRBD1 (6 bases). The germline CDR1 and CDR2 sequences are MNHEY and SVGAGI. Trimming removed 7 bases at V and 2 bases at J, with 11 bases between. This CDR3 has 13 amino acids. The CDR3 region has the DNA TGTGCCAGCAATAAGGGGGTAAACTATGGCTACACCTTC. It specifies CASNKGVNYGYTF.

This chain joins TRBV6-5 and TRBJ2-6; TRBD1 agrees at 8 bases. CDR1 is MNHEY, CDR2 SVGAGI, per germline. The J segment lost 1 base and the V segment lost 7 bases, leaving 3 bases of the junction unmatched. The CDR3 totals 15 residues. CDR3 sequence: CASTRQGSGANVLTF. In nucleotides, the CDR3 is TGTGCCAGCACCAGACAGGGGTCTGGGGCCAACGTCCTGACTTTC.

V is TRBV4-2 and J is TRBJ1-2; TRBD1 is a possible D gene (6 bases). Germline lookup yields CDR1 LGHNA and CDR2 YNFKEQ. Trimming took 0 bases from V and 7 from J, leaving 15 bases between them. CDR3 size: 15 residues. As DNA, the CDR3 is TGTGCCAGCAGCCAAGACGGGCAGGCCAGGGGTGGCTACACCTTC. Amino acid sequence: CASSQDGQARGGYTF.

The J gene is TRBJ2-5, the V gene TRBV4-2, with 11 bases fitting TRBD2. The CDR3 contains 17 residues. Germline V gives CDR1 LGHNA, CDR2 YNFKEQ. V shed 1 base, J shed 5 bases, and the junction held 9 bases outside the gene matches. CDR3 coding DNA: TGTGCCAGCAGCCAAGGAGCGGGAGCTAGCGGGGGGGAGACCCAGTACTTC. Protein: CASSQGAGASGGETQYF.

V gene TRBV7-9 combines with J gene TRBJ2-5; tentatively, D is TRBD2 (6 bases). The CDR3 consists of 16 residues. Trimming left V 5 bases short and J 1 base short, with 17 bases between. Germline-derived CDR1 and CDR2 are SEHNR and FQNEAQ (reference sequence). The CDR3 bases are TGTGCCAGCAGCCCAAATGCGGGGTACCTCCAAGAGACCCAGTACTTC. It encodes CASSPNAGYLQETQYF.

The V call is TRBV6-5, the J call TRBJ1-5; TRBD1 aligns across 7 bases. V was pared by 6 bases and J by 5 bases, with 7 bases of the junction left unmatched. Germline V gene data show CDR1 as MNHEY and CDR2 as SVGAGI. The CDR3 totals 14 residues. CDR3 in DNA: TGTGCCAGCAGGCCACAGGGGATTCATCAGCCCCAGCATTTT. This codes for CASRPQGIHQPQHF.

The sample holds a few counts of this clone. The chain carries TRBV20-1 and TRBJ1-1; tentatively, D is TRBD1 (6 bases). Germline lookup yields CDR1 DFQATT and CDR2 SNEGSKA (reference sequence). The CDR3 extends over 11 amino acids. V lost 3 bases and J lost 11, with 13 bases in between. As DNA, the CDR3 is TGCAGTGCTAGGACGGACAGTTCTGCTTTCTTT. This gives the protein CSARTDSSAFF.

V gene TRBV12-5 combines with J gene TRBJ2-5; D gene uncertain. This CDR3 comprises 13 residues. V lost 1 base, J lost 0 bases, and 3 bases lay in between. The germline CDR1 and CDR2 sequences are LGHNT and FRNRAP. CDR3 protein: CASGLADQETQYF. In DNA form, the CDR3 reads TGTGCTAGTGGTTTGGCAGACCAAGAGACCCAGTACTTC.

The chain links TRBV7-2 to TRBJ1-1, with a tentative D call TRBD1 (6 bases). V was shortened by 7 bases and J by 3 bases, with 12 bases between the two germline ends. Per germline, CDR1 SGHTA and CDR2 FQGNSA. The CDR3 loop spans 13 amino acids. CDR3 in DNA: TGTGCCAGCATCGAGGGGGTATACACTGAAGCTTTCTTT. As protein: CASIEGVYTEAFF.

The CDR3 is CATRQGPYEQYF. CDR3 DNA sequence: TGTGCCACGAGACAGGGGCCCTACGAGCAGTACTTC. The V and J genes are TRBV6-6 and TRBJ2-7; 8 bases line up with TRBD1. V was pared by 10 bases and J by 2 bases, with 4 bases of the junction left unmatched. Per germline, CDR1 MNHNY and CDR2 SVGAGI (reference sequence). This CDR3 has 12 residues.

This chain links TRBV5-1 with TRBJ1-2; D gene unclear. This CDR3 contains 13 residues. CDR1 is SGHRS and CDR2 is YFSETQ in the germline V gene. The V end was cut by 0 bases, the J end by 5 bases, with 8 bases between. The CDR3 DNA follows: TGCGCCAGCAGCTTGGATCCCCAATATGGCTACACCTTC. As protein: CASSLDPQYGYTF.

V and J are TRBV30 and TRBJ1-6; 11 nucleotides line up with TRBD1. CDR3 length equals 14 residues. V lost 3 bases and J lost 13; bases outside the gene matches: 8. Germline V gene lookup returns CDR1 GTSNPN and CDR2 SVGIG (reference sequence). CDR3 DNA sequence: TGTGCCTGGAGAATCGGGACAGGGGGTTCTCCCCTCCACTTT. Translated, it gives CAWRIGTGGSPLHF.

V and J are TRBV27 and TRBJ2-1, with 11 bases fitting TRBD1. J lost 8 bases, V lost 6 bases, and 18 bases had no gene match. The CDR3 has 18 amino acids. Germline values: CDR1 MNHEY, CDR2 SMNVEV (reference sequence). CDR3 in amino acids: CASSKLTMGTGGGDEQFF. CDR3 nucleotides: TGTGCCAGCAGCAAACTCACTATGGGGACAGGGGGAGGCGATGAGCAGTTCTTC.

This clone turned up a few times. The chain employs TRBV5-4 and TRBJ1-1, with D perhaps TRBD1 (5 bases). The CDR3 length is 14 residues. V was cut by 3 bases and J by 2 bases, with 11 bases left in between. The germline gives CDR1 SGHNT, CDR2 YYREEE (reference sequence). The CDR3 here is CASSWRGGNTEAFF. CDR3 coding DNA: TGTGCCAGCAGCTGGCGGGGGGGTAACACTGAAGCTTTCTTT.

The chain links TRBV18 to TRBJ2-2; D is undetermined. There are 14 residues in the CDR3. V was cut by 1 base and J by 4 bases, with 7 bases left in between. Germline values: CDR1 KGHSH, CDR2 LQKENI. The CDR3 coding sequence is TGTGCCAGCTCACCACTCCCGGGCACCGGGGAGCTGTTTTTT. It is translated as CASSPLPGTGELFF.

The genes are TRBV7-6 and TRBJ2-1; a weak D match, TRBD2 (6 bases). V was shortened by 8 bases and J by 5 bases, with 16 bases between the two germline ends. This CDR3 region has 14 residues. Germline V gene lookup returns CDR1 SGHVS and CDR2 FNYEAQ. CDR3 amino acids: CASRGGDRHNEQFF. The CDR3, as DNA: TGTGCCAGCCGCGGCGGGGACCGCCACAATGAGCAGTTCTTC.

The chain has TRBV30 and TRBJ2-3, with D perhaps TRBD1 (6 bases). The V end was cut by 5 bases, the J end by 4 bases, with 13 bases between. CDR3 length equals 13 residues. From germline, CDR1 is GTSNPN and CDR2 SVGIG (reference sequence). DNA of the CDR3: TGTGCCTGGGGTGGGGGCCGGGCAGATACGCAGTATTTT. It codes for CAWGGGRADTQYF. The variable domain in full, completed from reference TRBV30 and TRBJ2-3, reads SQTIHQWPATLVQPVGSPLSLECTVEGTSNPNLYWYRQAAGRGLQLLFYSVGIGQISSEVPQNLSASRPQDRQFILSSKKLLLSDSGFYLCAWGGGRADTQYFGPGTRLTVL.

The chain uses TRBV2 and TRBJ2-3, with TRBD2 matching over 7 bases. The ends lost 1 base at V and 0 bases at J; junction bases unmatched: 7. Germline V CDR1 and CDR2: SNHLY, FYNNEI. This CDR3 spans 17 amino acids. The CDR3 DNA sequence: TGTGCCAGCAGTGAAGTTCTTGGGGGGGGTAGCACAGATACGCAGTATTTT. It translates to CASSEVLGGGSTDTQYF.

V gene TRBV4-3 combines with J gene TRBJ2-1, with 7 bases identical to TRBD1. The J segment lost 7 bases and the V segment lost 0 bases, leaving 9 bases of the junction unmatched. CDR1 is LGHNA, CDR2 YSLEER, per germline. This CDR3 comprises 16 residues. CDR3 protein: CASSQDEGAGGNEQFF. Written as DNA, the CDR3 is TGCGCCAGCAGCCAAGATGAGGGGGCCGGTGGGAATGAGCAGTTCTTC.

The gene calls are TRBV4-1 and TRBJ1-4, with 7 nucleotides matching TRBD1. Trimming at V came to 5 bases and at J to 5 bases, leaving 8 bases not matched to a gene. The CDR3 spans 15 residues. CDR1 and CDR2 (germline): MGHRA, YSYEKL. The CDR3 loop reads CASSTQDRLNEKLFF. The CDR3 coding sequence is TGCGCCAGCAGCACCCAGGACAGGTTAAATGAAAAACTGTTTTTT.

The chain is built from TRBV2 and TRBJ2-5, with D possibly TRBD2 on 5 matching bases. V lost 10 bases to trimming and J lost 5 bases, with 14 bases between them. CDR3 length: 12 residues. In germline, CDR1 is SNHLY, CDR2 FYNNEI. The CDR3: CATERFGETQYF. Here the CDR3 DNA reads TGTGCCACAGAGCGGTTCGGGGAGACCCAGTACTTC.

The genes are TRBV15 and TRBJ2-7; 7 nucleotides line up with TRBD1. J lost 7 bases, V lost 1 base, and 4 bases had no gene match. The germline gives CDR1 LNHNV, CDR2 YYDKDF (reference sequence). The CDR3 length is 13 residues. The CDR3 DNA is TGTGCCACCAGCAGAGGCCCGGGACAGGAGCAGTACTTC. Translation gives CATSRGPGQEQYF.

The chain recombines TRBV7-8 with TRBJ1-1, with D unclear. Germline loops: CDR1 SGHVS, CDR2 FQNEAQ. Trimming left V 5 bases short and J 8 bases short, with 15 bases between. The CDR3 sequence is 13 residues long. The CDR3 coding sequence is TGTGCCAGCAGCCCTACTTTGCAGGCAGAAGCTTTCTTT. It codes for CASSPTLQAEAFF.

The chain links TRBV7-2 to TRBJ1-1; TRBD1 matches 7 bases. V gave up 4 bases and J gave up 2 bases; unmatched junction bases: 4. The CDR3 sequence is 14 residues long. Germline V gives CDR1 SGHTA, CDR2 FQGNSA. This chain's CDR3 is CASSSQGTNTEAFF. In DNA form, the CDR3 reads TGTGCCAGCAGCTCACAGGGGACCAACACTGAAGCTTTCTTT. The full variable domain, completed using reference TRBV7-2 and TRBJ1-1, is GAGVSQSPSNKVTEKGKDVELRCDPISGHTALYWYRQSLGQGLEFLIYFQGNSAPDKSGLPSDRFSAERTGGSVSTLTIQRTQQEDSAVYLCASSSQGTNTEAFFGQGTRLTVV.

A remark on this clone: One end of the junction fails to match germline, which may point to a read error. This chain joins TRBV7-2 and TRBJ1-2, with 8 nucleotides matching TRBD1. There are 16 residues in the CDR3. In germline, CDR1 is SGHTA, CDR2 FQGNSA. CDR3 region: CASSLNGQGKYYGYTF. CDR3 DNA: TGTGCCAGCAGCCTAAACGGACAGGGCAAATACTACGGCTACACCTTC.

The CDR3 DNA reads as TGTGCCAGCAGCCAACGCCGACCGGGGAATGGAAACACCATATATTTT. This encodes CASSQRRPGNGNTIYF. The chain employs TRBV14 and TRBJ1-3; D not certain. Germline V lookup: CDR1 SGHDN, CDR2 FVKESK. V dropped 2 bases and J dropped 3 bases, with 14 bases sitting between them. The CDR3 consists of 16 residues.

The rearrangement uses TRBV7-2 and TRBJ1-4, with D uncertain. The V end was cut by 6 bases, the J end by 5 bases, with 10 bases between. This CDR3 is built from 13 residues. Germline V gene lookup returns CDR1 SGHTA and CDR2 FQGNSA. In nucleotides, the CDR3 is TGTGCCAGCAGGCGTGCAGCGAATGAAAAACTGTTTTTT. It translates to CASRRAANEKLFF. Complete variable domain (other parts from reference TRBV7-2 and TRBJ1-4): GAGVSQSPSNKVTEKGKDVELRCDPISGHTALYWYRQSLGQGLEFLIYFQGNSAPDKSGLPSDRFSAERTGGSVSTLTIQRTQQEDSAVYLCASRRAANEKLFFGSGTQLSVL.

The chain links TRBV15 to TRBJ2-2, with TRBD1 identical over 11 bases. CDR3 length equals 14 residues. Germline values: CDR1 LNHNV, CDR2 YYDKDF (reference sequence). Trimming removed 8 bases from V and 6 bases from J; junction bases left unmatched: 5. CDR3 residues: CATGQGAVPGELFF. The CDR3 region has the DNA TGTGCCACCGGACAGGGGGCCGTCCCCGGGGAGCTGTTTTTT.

The V call is TRBV28, the J call TRBJ2-7; perhaps TRBD2 as D (6 bases). The CDR3 loop spans 12 amino acids. Germline CDR1 reads MDHEN; CDR2 reads SYDVKM. With 6 bases removed from V and 2 bases from J, the gap between germline ends came to 8 bases. Here the CDR3 reads CASRGGPYEQYF. DNA for the CDR3: TGTGCCAGCAGGGGGGGACCCTACGAGCAGTACTTC.

This sequence joins TRBV7-3 and TRBJ2-1; 7 bases line up with TRBD1. Germline V gives CDR1 SGHTA, CDR2 FQGTGA. Trimming took 5 bases from V and 1 from J; bases not matched to a gene: 5. This CDR3 region has 15 residues. CDR3 nucleotide sequence: TGTGCCAGCAGCACCCGACAGGGTTCCTACAATGAGCAGTTCTTC. It is translated as CASSTRQGSYNEQFF.